This is a list of T cell receptor beta chains from one sample in a study of shared clonotypes between healthy human individuals. TCRdb keeps only in-frame clones here, not all; method: immunoSEQ multiplex PCR. The table lists over 2 million clones, approximately 94% of them singletons. The specimen was naive CD8+ T cells sorted from blood. These receptor sequences come from a man aged 18-30 years in good health. Each CDR3 is given with its conserved first and last residue.

j_gene: TRBJ2-7
v_gene: TRBV2
CDR3aa: CASRRSGQGVYEQYF

j_gene: TRBJ1-5
v_gene: TRBV27
CDR3aa: CAIGKTGSNQPQHF

j_gene: TRBJ2-7
v_gene: TRBV7-6
CDR3aa: CASSSGQATYEQYF

j_gene: TRBJ2-1
v_gene: TRBV2
CDR3aa: CASSPPEGPNNEQFF

j_gene: TRBJ2-7
v_gene: TRBV7-9
CDR3aa: CASTLTESYEQYF

j_gene: TRBJ1-4
v_gene: TRBV2
CDR3aa: CASSIQNNEKLFF

j_gene: TRBJ1-1
v_gene: TRBV2
CDR3aa: CASLVGTGGAVTEAFF

j_gene: TRBJ1-5
v_gene: TRBV6-1
CDR3aa: CASSEVGTGLNQPQHF

j_gene: TRBJ1-1
v_gene: TRBV19
CDR3aa: CASTRTSFGLNTEAFF

j_gene: TRBJ2-7
v_gene: TRBV7-9
CDR3aa: CASSWGLAGGRPSSYEQYF